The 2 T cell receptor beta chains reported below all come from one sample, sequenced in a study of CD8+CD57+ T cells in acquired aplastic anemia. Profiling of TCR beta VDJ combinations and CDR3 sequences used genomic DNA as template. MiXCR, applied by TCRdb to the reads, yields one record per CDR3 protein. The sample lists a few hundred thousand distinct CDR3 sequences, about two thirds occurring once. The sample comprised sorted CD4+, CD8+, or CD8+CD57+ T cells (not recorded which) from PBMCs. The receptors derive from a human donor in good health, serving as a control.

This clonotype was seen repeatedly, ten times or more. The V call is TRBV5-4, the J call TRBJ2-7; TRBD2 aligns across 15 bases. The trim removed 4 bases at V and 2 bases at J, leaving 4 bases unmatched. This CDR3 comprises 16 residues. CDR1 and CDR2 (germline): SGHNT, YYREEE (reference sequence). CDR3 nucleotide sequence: TGTGCCAGCAGCGCGGGACTAGCGGGGGGAACCTACGAGCAGTACTTC. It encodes CASSAGLAGGTYEQYF.

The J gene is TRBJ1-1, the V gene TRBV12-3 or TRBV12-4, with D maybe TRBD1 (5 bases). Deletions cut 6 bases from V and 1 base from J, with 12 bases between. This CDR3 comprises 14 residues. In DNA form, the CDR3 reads TGTGCCAGCAGCTTGCTGACAGCGAACACTGAAGCTTTCTTT. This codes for CASSLLTANTEAFF.